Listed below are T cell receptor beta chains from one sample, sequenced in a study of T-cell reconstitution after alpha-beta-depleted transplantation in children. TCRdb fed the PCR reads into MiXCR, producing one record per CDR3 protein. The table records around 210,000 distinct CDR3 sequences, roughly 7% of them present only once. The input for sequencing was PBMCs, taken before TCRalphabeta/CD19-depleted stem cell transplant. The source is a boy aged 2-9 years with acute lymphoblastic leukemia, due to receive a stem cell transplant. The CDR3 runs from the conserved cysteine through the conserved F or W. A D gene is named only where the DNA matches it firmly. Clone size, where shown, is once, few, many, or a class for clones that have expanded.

TGTGCCAGCATCCTCAACAATGAGCAGTTCTTC CASILNNEQFF TRBJ2-1 TRBV12-3/TRBV12-4 . .
TGCGCCAGCAGCCACACGACAGATCGGCCCCAGCATTTT CASSHTTDRPQHF TRBJ1-5 TRBV4-3 many .
TGCGCCAGCAGCTCGAGGGGACAGGGGGACCGGAGCTCCTACAATGAGCAGTTCTTC CASSSRGQGDRSSYNEQFF TRBJ2-1 TRBV5-1 . TRBD1
TGTGCCAGCACGACGACAGGCCCGCTCAATGAGCAGTTCTTC CASTTTGPLNEQFF TRBJ2-1 TRBV7-8 many .
TGTGCCAGCAGACCGGGACAGGTACAAGAGACCCAGTACTTC CASRPGQVQETQYF TRBJ2-5 TRBV12-3/TRBV12-4 few TRBD1
TGTGCCAGCAGTTTATCGTCGCAGGGGAGGAAAAAACTGTTTTTT CASSLSSQGRKKLFF TRBJ1-4 TRBV28 many .
TGTGCCAGCAGCTTTAAAAAGGGCGAGCAGTACTTC CASSFKKGEQYF TRBJ2-7 TRBV11-2 . .
TGTGCCAGCAGCCCGACAGGGGTGTCCTACAATGAGCAGTTCTTC CASSPTGVSYNEQFF TRBJ2-1 TRBV11-2 . TRBD1
TGTGCCACCAGTGATTCCTTAGAGGGGACCCTCCGGACCGGGGAGCTGTTTTTT CATSDSLEGTLRTGELFF TRBJ2-2 TRBV24-1 . .
TGCAGCGCCGAACCAACAGGGAAGGGGACCCAGTACTTC CSAEPTGKGTQYF TRBJ2-5 TRBV29-1 many .
TGTGCCAGCAGTCCACGACAGAAGTGGCAGCCCCAGCATTTT CASSPRQKWQPQHF TRBJ1-5 TRBV27 few .
TGCAGTGCCCAGCACACCTACAATGAGCAGTTCTTC CSAQHTYNEQFF TRBJ2-1 TRBV20-1 many .
TGTGCCAGCAGCTTAGAACCCGGGCAGACCCAGTACTTC CASSLEPGQTQYF TRBJ2-5 TRBV7-2 . .
TGTGCCAGCAGTTTAGCCTCCGGGACTAGAAGCACAGATACGCAGTATTTT CASSLASGTRSTDTQYF TRBJ2-3 TRBV12-3/TRBV12-4 many TRBD2
TGTGCCAGCAGTTTAGGTTCGGTGGTCAAACGGGACACCAGCACAGATACGCAGTATTTT CASSLGSVVKRDTSTDTQYF TRBJ2-3 TRBV12-3/TRBV12-4 many .
TGTGCCAGCAGCCAAGATCGAAAAGCGGGGGGGCCAAACACCGGGGAGCTGTTTTTT CASSQDRKAGGPNTGELFF TRBJ2-2 TRBV3-1 few TRBD2